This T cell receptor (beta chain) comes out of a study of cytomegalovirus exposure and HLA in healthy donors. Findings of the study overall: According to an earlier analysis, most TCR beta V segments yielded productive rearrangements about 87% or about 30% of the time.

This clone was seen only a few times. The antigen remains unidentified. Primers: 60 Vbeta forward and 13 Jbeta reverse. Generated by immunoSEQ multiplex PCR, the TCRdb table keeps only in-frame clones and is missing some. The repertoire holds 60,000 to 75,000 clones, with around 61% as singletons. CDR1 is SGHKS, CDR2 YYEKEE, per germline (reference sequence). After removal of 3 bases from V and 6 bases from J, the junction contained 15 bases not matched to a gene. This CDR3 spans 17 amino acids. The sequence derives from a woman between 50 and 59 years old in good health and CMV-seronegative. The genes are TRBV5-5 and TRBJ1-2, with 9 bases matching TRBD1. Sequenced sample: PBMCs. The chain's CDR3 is CASSSMITRDRDNGYTF. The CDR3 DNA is TGTGCCAGCAGCTCCATGATAACGAGGGACAGGGACAATGGCTACACCTTC.